This TCR beta chain came from a study of OX40 agonist ivuxolimab in advanced cancers. In germline, CDR1 is MNHNY, CDR2 SVGAGI (reference sequence). The V segment lost 6 bases and the J segment 4 bases; nucleotides outside the gene matches: 7. The CDR3 covers 14 residues. Here immunoSEQ multiplex PCR was the method, and the copy in TCRdb shows in-frame clones only, minus some. The data hold tens of thousands of clones, with roughly nine tenths observed a single time. This clone has a handful of counts. Its specificity is unknown. Broader study findings: Mean expanded clone counts were higher in CD8+ than CD4+ T cells.

Sample: CD4+ or CD8+ T cells sorted from blood, taken in a trial of the OX40 agonist ivuxolimab. The TCR was taken from an adult with an advanced solid tumor such as melanoma, head and neck, liver or kidney cancer. V usage is TRBV6-6 and J usage is TRBJ2-7, with 9 bases aligning to TRBD2. CDR3 nucleotide sequence: TGTGCCAGCAGCCCCGCGGGAGGGAGTTACGAGCAGTACTTC. Translating gives CASSPAGGSYEQYF.